This T cell receptor (beta chain) was documented in a study of persistence of HIV-infected CD4 T cells. Deletions cut 6 bases from V and 6 bases from J, with 14 bases between. This CDR3 spans 14 amino acids. Germline assignment: CDR1 LNHDA and CDR2 SQIVND (reference sequence). Cells were stimulated with CMV-infected fibroblast lysates at 8 to 10 ug/mL. CD40L-negative CD69-negative CD45RO-high memory CD4+ T cells were sorted as populations depleted of antigen-responding cells. This clone was found once. What it binds is not known. Sequencing used immunoSEQ version 4 in survey mode. Sequenced by immunoSEQ multiplex PCR; TCRdb stores in-frame clones only, minus some. The sample lists some 30,000 clones; 82% were seen once.

The rearrangement links TRBV19 to TRBJ2-2, with a tentative D call TRBD1 (6 bases). Sequencing used CD4+ T cells sorted from PBMCs after approximately 18-hour stimulation, obtained from a patient who received antiretroviral therapy. The sequence came from an adult woman with HIV who was CMV-seropositive. The CDR3 sequence: CASRPPRGAGELFF. CDR3 in DNA: TGTGCCAGTAGGCCCCCCAGGGGCGCCGGGGAGCTGTTTTTT.